This T cell receptor (beta chain) appears in the sequencing data of a study of blood T cell repertoires in COVID-19. In the original processing: Counts of nucleated cells, estimated from reference gene primer amplification, were obtained. Here immunoSEQ multiplex PCR was the method, and the copy in TCRdb shows in-frame clones only, minus some. That table supplies the V and J calls and clone size; D and trimming were determined from the DNA. The sample lists approximately 110,000 clones; approximately 90% were seen once. There are 13 residues in the CDR3. Trimming left V 9 bases short and J 2 bases short, with 14 bases between. The germline V gene has CDR1 LNHDA and CDR2 SQIVND (reference sequence).

The chain links TRBV19 to TRBJ2-7; D might be TRBD2 (6 bases). Specimen: peripheral blood. The origin of this receptor is a human donor in a cohort sampled during active COVID-19. Here the CDR3 reads CASHGGAPYEQYF. In DNA form, the CDR3 reads TGTGCCAGCCACGGGGGAGCACCCTACGAGCAGTACTTC.